This TCR beta chain was profiled in a study of cytomegalovirus exposure and HLA in healthy donors listed by TCRdb under 2017. As for the study more broadly: According to a later analysis, the approximately 120 validation repertoires were produced on the same platform as the 666 repertoires of the first cohort. The study aimed to test whether cataloging public T cell receptors could reveal signatures of past pathogen exposure. Besides the first cohort of roughly 640 subjects, a separate validation cohort made up of some 110 different subjects was used. The study combined high-throughput TCR immunosequencing, statistical association of individual TCRs with disease status, and machine learning to predict cytomegalovirus infection status.

What the authors observed across the whole study: A later analysis lacked HLA typing for the validation cohort, so it scored co-occurrence in that cohort across all 110 or so repertoires. Three of the identified cytomegalovirus-associated TCR beta chains were confirmed in vitro to be specific for cytomegalovirus antigens. The classifier was reported to diagnose cytomegalovirus status with high specificity and sensitivity in both the original and validation cohorts. It was suggested by the authors that the approach could potentially be generalized to other disease states and immunological phenotypes. In the study, 150 to 200 TCR beta chains were listed as associated with cytomegalovirus. Subsequent analysis determined that TCRs grouped into clusters in the first cohort also showed a tendency toward co-occurrence across the roughly 120 validation repertoires, and 94% of cluster scores exceeded 0. Across donors, most TCR sequences were observed very rarely, whereas some public TCRs were present in many individuals.

A remark on this clone: No antigen is known for it. No base quality information exists; no much larger clone differs at one position.

Separate from the approximately 700-subject first cohort, the validation cohort of about 120 subjects was the group to which the donors belonged. Libraries were made using the immunoSEQ multiplex PCR assay. Regarding the original processing steps: A statistical classification framework was developed to diagnose cytomegalovirus status using the catalog of TCR beta chain sequences. TCRdb carries this immuneACCESS record with in-frame sequences only. Its versions omit some clonotypes, under half of them owing to an unresolved V gene in the studies checked, with the rest unexplained. V, J and clone size are taken as reported in that table, and D and trimming were inferred from the DNA itself. The sample table contains a few hundred thousand clones; only one count was recorded for roughly 90% of them. More than 0.35% of the sample is in the top ten clones. The sequenced sample consisted of PBMCs. This receptor was obtained from a young woman in good health and CMV-seronegative.

The CDR3 amino acid sequence is: CASSIFAGEPQHF. The DNA sequence is given as TGTGCCAGTAGTATATTTGCCGGGGAGCCCCAGCATTTT. The chain is made from TRBV19 and TRBJ1-5, with no confidently assigned D gene. CDR1 is given as LNHDA and CDR2 as SQIVND, both from the germline V gene (reference sequence). V and J are truncated by 2 bases and 8 bases respectively, leaving an intervening sequence of 10 bases. From its cysteine to its phenylalanine, the CDR3 spans 13 amino acids. Only the CDR3 part of the read is kept: 39 bases, read in frame from the first base.